This TCR beta chain was documented in a study of CD8+CD57+ T cells in acquired aplastic anemia. Study outcomes and limitations: Levels of CD8+ Simpson's diversity were not significantly distinct in patients versus controls. Between patients and controls, twenty-nine CD8+ CDR3 sequences were found in common.

On this clonotype itself: Its antigen is still unknown.

Per the germline V gene, CDR1 is SGHAT and CDR2 is FQDESV (reference sequence). CDR3 length equals 15 residues. Trimming at V came to 5 bases and at J to 8 bases, leaving 7 bases not matched to a gene. Those patients picked for sequencing had displayed CD8+CD57+ cell expansion on flow cytometry. All patients were therapy-naive when blood was sampled. Genomic DNA served as template for TCR beta VDJ and CDR3 profiling. Using its own MiXCR run on the reads, TCRdb lists one record per CDR3 protein. The table records some 140,000 distinct CDR3 sequences, about 48% of them present only once. The chain employs TRBV11-1 and TRBJ2-1, with 12 bases matching TRBD2. Material for sequencing was sorted CD4+, CD8+, or CD8+CD57+ T cells (not recorded which) from PBMCs. The receptor comes from a human donor with aplastic anemia. As DNA, the CDR3 is TGTGCCAGCAGCGGCCTAGCGGGGGGGCCTGATGAGCAGTTCTTC. Protein sequence: CASSGLAGGPDEQFF. Drawing the rest from reference TRBV11-1 and TRBJ2-1, the complete variable domain is EAEVAQSPRYKITEKSQAVAFWCDPISGHATLYWYRQILGQGPELLVQFQDESVVDDSQLPKDRFSAERLKGVDSTLKIQPAELGDSAMYLCASSGLAGGPDEQFFGPGTRLTVL.